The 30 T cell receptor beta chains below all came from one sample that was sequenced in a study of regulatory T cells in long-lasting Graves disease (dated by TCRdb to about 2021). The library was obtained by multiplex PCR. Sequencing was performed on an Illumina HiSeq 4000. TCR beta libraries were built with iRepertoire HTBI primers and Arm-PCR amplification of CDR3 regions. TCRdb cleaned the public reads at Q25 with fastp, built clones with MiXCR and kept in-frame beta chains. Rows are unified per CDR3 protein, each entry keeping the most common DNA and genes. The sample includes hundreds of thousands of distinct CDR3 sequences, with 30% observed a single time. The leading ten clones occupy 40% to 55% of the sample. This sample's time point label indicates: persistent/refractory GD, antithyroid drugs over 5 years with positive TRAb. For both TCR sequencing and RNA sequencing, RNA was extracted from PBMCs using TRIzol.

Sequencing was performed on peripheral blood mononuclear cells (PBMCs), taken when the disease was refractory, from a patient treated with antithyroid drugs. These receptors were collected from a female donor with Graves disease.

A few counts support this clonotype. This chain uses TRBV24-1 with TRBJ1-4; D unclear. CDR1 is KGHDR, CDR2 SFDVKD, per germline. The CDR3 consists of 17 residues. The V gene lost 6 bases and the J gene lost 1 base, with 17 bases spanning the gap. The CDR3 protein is CATSITGILGTNEKLFF. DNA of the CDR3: TGTGCCACCAGTATCACCGGCATTCTAGGAACTAATGAAAAACTGTTTTTT.

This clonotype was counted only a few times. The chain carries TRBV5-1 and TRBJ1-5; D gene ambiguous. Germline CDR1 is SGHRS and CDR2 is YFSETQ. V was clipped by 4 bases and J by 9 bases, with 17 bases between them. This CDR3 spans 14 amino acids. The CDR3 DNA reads TGCGCCAGCAGCCCGCGTGGGGAGAGAGGGCCCCAGCATTTT. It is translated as CASSPRGERGPQHF.

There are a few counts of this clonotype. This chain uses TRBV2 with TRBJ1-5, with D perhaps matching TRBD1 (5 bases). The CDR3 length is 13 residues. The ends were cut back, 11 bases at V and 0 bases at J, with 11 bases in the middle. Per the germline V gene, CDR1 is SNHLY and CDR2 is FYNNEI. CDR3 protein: CAQGGDSNQPQHF. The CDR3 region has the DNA TGTGCCCAGGGAGGGGATAGCAATCAGCCCCAGCATTTT.

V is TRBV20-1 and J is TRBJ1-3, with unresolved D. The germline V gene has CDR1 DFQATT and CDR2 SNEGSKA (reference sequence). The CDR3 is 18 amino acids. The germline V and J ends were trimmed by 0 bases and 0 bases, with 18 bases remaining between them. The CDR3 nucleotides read TGCAGTGCTAGAGATTTGGGGTCGAGCAGCTACTCTGGAAACACCATATATTTT. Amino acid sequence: CSARDLGSSSYSGNTIYF.

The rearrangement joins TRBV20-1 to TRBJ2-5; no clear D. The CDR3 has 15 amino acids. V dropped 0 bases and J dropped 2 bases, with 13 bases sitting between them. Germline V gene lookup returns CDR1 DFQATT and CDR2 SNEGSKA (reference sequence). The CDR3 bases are TGCAGTGCTAGAGATCGGTGGCAAGCGCAAGAGACCCAGTACTTC. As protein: CSARDRWQAQETQYF.

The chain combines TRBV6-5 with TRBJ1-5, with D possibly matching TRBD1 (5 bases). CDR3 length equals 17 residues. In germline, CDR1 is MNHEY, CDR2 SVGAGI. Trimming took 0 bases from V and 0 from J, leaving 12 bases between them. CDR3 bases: TGTGCCAGCAGTTACTCGAGCCGACAGTATAGCAATCAGCCCCAGCATTTT. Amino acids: CASSYSSRQYSNQPQHF.

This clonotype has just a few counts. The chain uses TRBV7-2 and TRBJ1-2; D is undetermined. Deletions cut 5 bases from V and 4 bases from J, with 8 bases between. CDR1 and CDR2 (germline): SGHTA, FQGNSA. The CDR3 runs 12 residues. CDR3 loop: CASSENSYGYTF. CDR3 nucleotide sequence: TGTGCCAGCAGCGAAAACAGCTATGGCTACACCTTC.

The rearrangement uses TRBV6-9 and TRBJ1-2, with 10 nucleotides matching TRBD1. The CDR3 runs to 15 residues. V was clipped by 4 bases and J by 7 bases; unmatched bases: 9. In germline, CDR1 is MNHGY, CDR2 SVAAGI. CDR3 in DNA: TGTGCCAGCAGTTCCGCGACAGGGGGCTTGGGTGGCTACACCTTC. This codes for CASSSATGGLGGYTF.

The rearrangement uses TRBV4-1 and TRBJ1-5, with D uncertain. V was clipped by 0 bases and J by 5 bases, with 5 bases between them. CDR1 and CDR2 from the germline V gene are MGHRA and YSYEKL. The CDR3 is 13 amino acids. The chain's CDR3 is CASSQDSDQPQHF. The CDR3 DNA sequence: TGCGCCAGCAGCCAAGATTCAGATCAGCCCCAGCATTTT.

The CDR3 here is CASSYSSISNQPQHF. The CDR3 DNA reads TGTGCCAGCAGTTACTCGTCCATTAGCAATCAGCCCCAGCATTTT. The chain links TRBV6-5 to TRBJ1-5; D not resolved. CDR1 is MNHEY, CDR2 SVGAGI, per germline. The CDR3 loop spans 15 amino acids. The V end was cut by 0 bases, the J end by 0 bases, with 6 bases between.

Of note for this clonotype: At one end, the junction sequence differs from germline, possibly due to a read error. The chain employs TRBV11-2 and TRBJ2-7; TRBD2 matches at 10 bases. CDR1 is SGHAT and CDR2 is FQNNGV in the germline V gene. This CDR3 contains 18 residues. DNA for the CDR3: TGTGCCAGCAGTTTAGGAGTCGGAGCGGGGGGGAGCTCCTACGAGCGGTACTTC. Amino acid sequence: CASSLGVGAGGSSYERYF.

The chain's CDR3 is CSASHELPAGNTEAFF. In DNA, the CDR3 is TGCAGTGCTAGTCATGAGCTTCCGGCAGGGAACACTGAAGCTTTCTTT. The V gene is TRBV20-1, the J gene TRBJ1-1; D remains ambiguous. The ends were cut back, 3 bases at V and 1 base at J, with 18 bases in the middle. The CDR3 is made up of 16 amino acids. In germline, CDR1 is DFQATT, CDR2 SNEGSKA (reference sequence).

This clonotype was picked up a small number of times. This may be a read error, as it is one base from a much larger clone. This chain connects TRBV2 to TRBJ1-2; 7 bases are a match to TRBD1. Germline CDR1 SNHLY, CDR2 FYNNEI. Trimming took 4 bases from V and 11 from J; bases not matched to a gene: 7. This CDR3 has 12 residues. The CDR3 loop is CASSGDRDRYTF. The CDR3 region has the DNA TGTGCCAGCAGTGGGGACAGAGATCGGTACACCTTC.

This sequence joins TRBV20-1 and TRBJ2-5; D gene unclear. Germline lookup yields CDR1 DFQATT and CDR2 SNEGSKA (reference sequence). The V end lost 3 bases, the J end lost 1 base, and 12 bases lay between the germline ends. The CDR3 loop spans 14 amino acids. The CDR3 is CSASGLLAQETQYF. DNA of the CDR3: TGCAGTGCTAGTGGCCTACTGGCCCAAGAGACCCAGTACTTC.

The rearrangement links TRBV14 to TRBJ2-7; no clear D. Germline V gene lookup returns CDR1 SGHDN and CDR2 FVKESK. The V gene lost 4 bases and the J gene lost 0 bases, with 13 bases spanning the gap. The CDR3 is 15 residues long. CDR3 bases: TGTGCCAGCAGCCCCCTGGGGTCCAGCTCCTACGAGCAGTACTTC. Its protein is CASSPLGSSSYEQYF. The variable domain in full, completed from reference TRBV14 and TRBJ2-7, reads EAGVTQFPSHSVIEKGQTVTLRCDPISGHDNLYWYRRVMGKEIKFLLHFVKESKQDESGMPNNRFLAERTGGTYSTLKVQPAELEDSGVYFCASSPLGSSSYEQYFGPGTRLTVT.

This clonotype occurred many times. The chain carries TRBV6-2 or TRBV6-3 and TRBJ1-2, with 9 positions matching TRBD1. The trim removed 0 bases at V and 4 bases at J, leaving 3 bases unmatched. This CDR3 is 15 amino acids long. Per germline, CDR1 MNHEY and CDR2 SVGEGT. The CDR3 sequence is CASSYSGQGVYGYTF. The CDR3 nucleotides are TGTGCCAGCAGTTACTCGGGACAGGGCGTCTATGGCTACACCTTC.

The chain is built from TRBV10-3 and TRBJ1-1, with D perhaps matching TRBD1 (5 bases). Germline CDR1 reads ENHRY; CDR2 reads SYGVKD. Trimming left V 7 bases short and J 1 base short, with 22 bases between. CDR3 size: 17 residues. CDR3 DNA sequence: TGTGCCATCACCCCCCGGGGCGGATCGGGGGGGAACACTGAAGCTTTCTTT. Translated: CAITPRGGSGGNTEAFF.

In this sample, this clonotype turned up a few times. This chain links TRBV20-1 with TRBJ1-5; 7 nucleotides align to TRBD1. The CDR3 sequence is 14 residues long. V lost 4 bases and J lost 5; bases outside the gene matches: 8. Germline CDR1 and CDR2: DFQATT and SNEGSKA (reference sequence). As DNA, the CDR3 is TGCAGTGCTAAGCTGGGGACAGATCATCAGCCCCAGCATTTT. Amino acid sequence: CSAKLGTDHQPQHF.

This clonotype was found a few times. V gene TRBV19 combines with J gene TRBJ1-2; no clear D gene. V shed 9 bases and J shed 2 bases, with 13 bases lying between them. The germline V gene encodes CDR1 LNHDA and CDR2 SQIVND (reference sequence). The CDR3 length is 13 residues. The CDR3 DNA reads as TGTGCCAGCAGCTTCGCGGAGAACTATGGCTACACCTTC. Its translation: CASSFAENYGYTF. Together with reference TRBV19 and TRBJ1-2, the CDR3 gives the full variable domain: DGGITQSPKYLFRKEGQNVTLSCEQNLNHDAMYWYRQDPGQGLRLIYYSQIVNDFQKGDIAEGYSVSREKKESFPLTVTSAQKNPTAFYLCASSFAENYGYTFGSGTRLTVV.

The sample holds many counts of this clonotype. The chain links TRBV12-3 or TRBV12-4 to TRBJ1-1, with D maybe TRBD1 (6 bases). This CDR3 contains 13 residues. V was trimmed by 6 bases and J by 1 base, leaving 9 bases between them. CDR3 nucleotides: TGTGCCAGCAGCGGACAGACGAACACTGAAGCTTTCTTT. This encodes CASSGQTNTEAFF.

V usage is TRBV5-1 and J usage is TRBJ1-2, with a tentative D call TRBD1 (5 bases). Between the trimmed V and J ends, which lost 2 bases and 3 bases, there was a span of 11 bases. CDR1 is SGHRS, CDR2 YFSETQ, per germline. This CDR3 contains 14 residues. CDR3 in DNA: TGCGCCAGCAGCTTAGGGGAATCGGACTATGGCTACACCTTC. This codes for CASSLGESDYGYTF. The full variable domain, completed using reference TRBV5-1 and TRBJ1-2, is KAGVTQTPRYLIKTRGQQVTLSCSPISGHRSVSWYQQTPGQGLQFLFEYFSETQRNKGNFPGRFSGRQFSNSRSEMNVSTLELGDSALYLCASSLGESDYGYTFGSGTRLTVV.

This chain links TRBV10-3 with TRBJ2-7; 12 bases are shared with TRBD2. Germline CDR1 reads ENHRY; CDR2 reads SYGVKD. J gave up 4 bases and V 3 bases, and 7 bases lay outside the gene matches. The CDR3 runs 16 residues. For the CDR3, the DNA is TGTGCCATCAGTGAAACCCGACTAGCGGGAGCTTACGAGCAGTACTTC. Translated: CAISETRLAGAYEQYF.

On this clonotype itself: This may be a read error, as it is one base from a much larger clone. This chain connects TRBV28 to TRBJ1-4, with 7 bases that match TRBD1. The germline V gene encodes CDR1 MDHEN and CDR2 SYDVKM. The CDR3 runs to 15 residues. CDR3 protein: CASSLYGTANEELFF. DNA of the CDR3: TGTGCCAGCAGTTTATACGGGACAGCAAATGAAGAACTGTTTTTT.

In nucleotides, the CDR3 is TGCAGTGCTAGCAACAGGGCGGGCGATGGCTACACCTTC. This encodes CSASNRAGDGYTF. The rearrangement links TRBV20-1 to TRBJ1-2; D perhaps matches TRBD1 (6 bases). CDR1 is DFQATT and CDR2 is SNEGSKA in the germline V gene (reference sequence). V lost 3 bases to trimming and J lost 6 bases, with 14 bases between them. CDR3 size: 13 residues.

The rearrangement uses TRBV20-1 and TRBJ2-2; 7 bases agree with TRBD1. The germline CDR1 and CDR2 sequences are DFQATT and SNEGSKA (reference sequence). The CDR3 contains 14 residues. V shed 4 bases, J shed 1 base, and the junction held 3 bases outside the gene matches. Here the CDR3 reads CSATWTGNTGELFF. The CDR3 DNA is TGCAGTGCTACTTGGACAGGGAACACCGGGGAGCTGTTTTTT.

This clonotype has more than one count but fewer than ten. CDR3 DNA: TGCAGTGCTAGCTTTTCCCGGGACCCCTGGTTCGGCTATGGCTACACCTTC. Protein: CSASFSRDPWFGYGYTF. V is TRBV20-1 and J is TRBJ1-2; D is possibly TRBD1 (5 bases). V lost 3 bases, J lost 4 bases, and 24 bases lay in between. The CDR3 extends over 17 amino acids. Germline CDR1 is DFQATT and CDR2 is SNEGSKA (reference sequence).

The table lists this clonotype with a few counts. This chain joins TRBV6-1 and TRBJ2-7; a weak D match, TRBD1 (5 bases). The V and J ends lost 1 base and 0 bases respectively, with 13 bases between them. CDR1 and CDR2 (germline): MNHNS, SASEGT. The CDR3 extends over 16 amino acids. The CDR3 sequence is CASSEVRGFFSYEQYF. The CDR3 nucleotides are TGTGCCAGCAGTGAAGTAAGGGGATTTTTCTCCTACGAGCAGTACTTC.

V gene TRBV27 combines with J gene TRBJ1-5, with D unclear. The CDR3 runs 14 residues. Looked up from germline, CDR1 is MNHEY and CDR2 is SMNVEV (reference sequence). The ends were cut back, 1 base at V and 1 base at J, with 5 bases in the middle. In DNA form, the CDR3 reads TGTGCCAGCAGTTTATTACAGAGCAATCAGCCCCAGCATTTT. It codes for CASSLLQSNQPQHF.

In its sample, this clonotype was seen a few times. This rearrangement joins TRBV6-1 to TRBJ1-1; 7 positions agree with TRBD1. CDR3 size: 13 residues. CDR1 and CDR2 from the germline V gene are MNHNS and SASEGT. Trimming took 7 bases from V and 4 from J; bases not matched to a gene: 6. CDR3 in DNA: TGTGCCAGCAATCGAGGGGGCGGCACTGAAGCTTTCTTT. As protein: CASNRGGGTEAFF.

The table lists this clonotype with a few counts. The CDR3 spells CASSRTGGTSTGELFF. CDR3 in DNA: TGTGCCAGCAGCCGGACAGGGGGCACTAGCACCGGGGAGCTGTTTTTT. This chain connects TRBV6-1 to TRBJ2-2, with 11 bases lining up with TRBD1. Trimming cost V 6 bases and J 4 bases; bases outside gene matches: 7. Germline CDR1 is MNHNS and CDR2 is SASEGT. The CDR3 totals 16 residues.